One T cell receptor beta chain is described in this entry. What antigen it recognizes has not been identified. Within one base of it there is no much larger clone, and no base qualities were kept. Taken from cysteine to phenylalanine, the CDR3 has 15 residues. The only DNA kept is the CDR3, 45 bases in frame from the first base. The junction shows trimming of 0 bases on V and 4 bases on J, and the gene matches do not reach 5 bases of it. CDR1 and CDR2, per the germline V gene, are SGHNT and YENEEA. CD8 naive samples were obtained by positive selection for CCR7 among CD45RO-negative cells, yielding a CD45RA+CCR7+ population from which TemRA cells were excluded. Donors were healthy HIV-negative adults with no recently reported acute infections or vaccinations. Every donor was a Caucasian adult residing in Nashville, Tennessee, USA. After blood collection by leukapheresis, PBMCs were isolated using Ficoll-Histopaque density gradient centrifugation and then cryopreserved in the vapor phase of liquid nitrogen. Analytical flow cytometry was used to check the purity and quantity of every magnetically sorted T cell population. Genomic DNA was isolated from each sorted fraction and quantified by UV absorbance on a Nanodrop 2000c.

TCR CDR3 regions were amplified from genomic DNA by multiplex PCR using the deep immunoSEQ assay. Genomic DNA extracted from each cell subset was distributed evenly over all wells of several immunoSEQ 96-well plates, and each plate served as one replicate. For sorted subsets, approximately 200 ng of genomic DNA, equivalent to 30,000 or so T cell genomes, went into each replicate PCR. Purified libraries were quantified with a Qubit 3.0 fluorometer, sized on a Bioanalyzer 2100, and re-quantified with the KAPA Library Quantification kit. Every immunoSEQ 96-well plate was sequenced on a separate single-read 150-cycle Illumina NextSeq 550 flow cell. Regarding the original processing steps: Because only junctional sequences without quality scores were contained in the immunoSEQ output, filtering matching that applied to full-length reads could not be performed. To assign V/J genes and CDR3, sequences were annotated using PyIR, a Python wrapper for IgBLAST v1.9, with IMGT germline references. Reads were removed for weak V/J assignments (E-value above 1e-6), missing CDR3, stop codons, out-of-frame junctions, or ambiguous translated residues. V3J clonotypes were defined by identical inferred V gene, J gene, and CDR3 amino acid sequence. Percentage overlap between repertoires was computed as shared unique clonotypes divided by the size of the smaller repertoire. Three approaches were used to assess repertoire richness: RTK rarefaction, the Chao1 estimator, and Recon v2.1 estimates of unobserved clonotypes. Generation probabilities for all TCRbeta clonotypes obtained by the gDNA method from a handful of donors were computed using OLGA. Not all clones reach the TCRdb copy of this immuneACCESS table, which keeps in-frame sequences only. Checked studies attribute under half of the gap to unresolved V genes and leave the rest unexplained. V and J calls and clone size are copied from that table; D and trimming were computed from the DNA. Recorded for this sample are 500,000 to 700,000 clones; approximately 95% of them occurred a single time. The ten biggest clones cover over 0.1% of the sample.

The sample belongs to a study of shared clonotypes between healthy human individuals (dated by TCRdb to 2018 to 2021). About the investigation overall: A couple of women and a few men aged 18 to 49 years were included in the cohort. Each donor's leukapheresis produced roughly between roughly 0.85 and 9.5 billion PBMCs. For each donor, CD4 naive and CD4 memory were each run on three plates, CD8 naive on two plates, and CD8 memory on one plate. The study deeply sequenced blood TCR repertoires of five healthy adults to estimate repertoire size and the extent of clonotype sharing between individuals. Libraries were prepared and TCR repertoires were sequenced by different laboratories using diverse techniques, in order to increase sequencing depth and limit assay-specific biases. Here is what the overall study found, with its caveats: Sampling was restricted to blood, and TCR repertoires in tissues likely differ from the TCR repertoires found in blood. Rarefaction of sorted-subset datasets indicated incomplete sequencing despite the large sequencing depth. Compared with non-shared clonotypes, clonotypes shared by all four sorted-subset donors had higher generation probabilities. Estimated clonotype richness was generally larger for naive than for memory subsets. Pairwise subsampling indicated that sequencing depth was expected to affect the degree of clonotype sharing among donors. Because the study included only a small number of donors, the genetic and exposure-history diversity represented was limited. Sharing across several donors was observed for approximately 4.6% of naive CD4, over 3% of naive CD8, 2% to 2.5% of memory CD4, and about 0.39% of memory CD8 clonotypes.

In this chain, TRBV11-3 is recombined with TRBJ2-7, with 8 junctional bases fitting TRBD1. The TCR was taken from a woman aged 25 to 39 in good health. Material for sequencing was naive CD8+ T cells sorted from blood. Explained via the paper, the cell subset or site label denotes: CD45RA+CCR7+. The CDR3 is CASSLDRQGRYEQYF. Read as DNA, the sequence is TGTGCCAGCAGCTTAGATAGACAGGGGCGGTACGAGCAGTACTTC.